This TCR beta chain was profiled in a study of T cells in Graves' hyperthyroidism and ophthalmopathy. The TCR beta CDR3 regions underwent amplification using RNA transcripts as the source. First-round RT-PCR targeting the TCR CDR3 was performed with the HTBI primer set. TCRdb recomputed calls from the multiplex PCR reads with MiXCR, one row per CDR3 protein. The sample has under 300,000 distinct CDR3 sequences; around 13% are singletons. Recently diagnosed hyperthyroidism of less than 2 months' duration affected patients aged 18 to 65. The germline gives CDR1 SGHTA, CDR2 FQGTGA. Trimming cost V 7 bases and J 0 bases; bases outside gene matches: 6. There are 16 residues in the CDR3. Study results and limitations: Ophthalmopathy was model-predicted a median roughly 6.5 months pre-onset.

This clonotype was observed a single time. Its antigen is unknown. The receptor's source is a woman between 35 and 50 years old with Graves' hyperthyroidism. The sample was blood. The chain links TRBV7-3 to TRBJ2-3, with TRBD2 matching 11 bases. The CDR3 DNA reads TGTGCCAGCAACCTAGCGGGAGGTGGTAGCACAGATACGCAGTATTTT. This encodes CASNLAGGGSTDTQYF. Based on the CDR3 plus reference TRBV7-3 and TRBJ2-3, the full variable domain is GAGVSQTPSNKVTEKGKYVELRCDPISGHTALYWYRQSLGQGPEFLIYFQGTGAADDSGLPNDRFFAVRPEGSVSTLKIQRTERGDSAVYLCASNLAGGGSTDTQYFGPGTRLTVL.